Listed here are 31 T cell receptor beta chains from one sample, sequenced in a study of a mutant IDH1 vaccine in newly diagnosed glioma. Sequencing used immunoSEQ multiplex PCR; TCRdb keeps in-frame clones, though not all of them. The sample yields tens of thousands of clones, 83% seen once. For these receptors, no antigen is known. Time point meaning: week 35, safety follow-up. A single vaccine dose contained 300 ug of mutant IDH1 20-mer peptide, and topical imiquimod was used with it. Sequenced here: PBMCs, sampled from a glioma patient whose treatment included an IDH1 peptide vaccine. These receptor sequences come from a woman aged 50 to 60 with glioma.

J is TRBJ1-1 and V is TRBV6-5; D gene unclear. V was pared by 2 bases and J by 1 base, with 8 bases between. The CDR3 consists of 14 residues. The germline gives CDR1 MNHEY, CDR2 SVGAGI. The DNA for the CDR3 is TGTGCCAGCAGTTACGAACCCACGAACACTGAAGCTTTCTTT. The encoded protein is CASSYEPTNTEAFF.

This clone turned up a few times. V gene TRBV6-6 combines with J gene TRBJ2-7, with unresolved D. Germline CDR1 reads MNHNY; CDR2 reads SVGAGI (reference sequence). V dropped 0 bases and J dropped 5 bases, with 11 bases sitting between them. The CDR3 covers 14 residues. Here the CDR3 reads CASSYSDSAHEQYF. The CDR3 DNA sequence: TGTGCCAGCAGTTACTCCGACTCTGCCCACGAGCAGTACTTC.

The V gene is TRBV30, the J gene TRBJ1-6; D gene ambiguous. Germline V lookup: CDR1 GTSNPN, CDR2 SVGIG (reference sequence). This CDR3 has 17 amino acids. Trimming cost V 1 base and J 7 bases, with 20 bases left between them. CDR3 protein: CAWSARFGSRVNSPLHF. The CDR3 DNA reads TGTGCCTGGAGTGCTCGGTTTGGCAGTAGGGTAAATTCACCCCTCCACTTT.

The chain carries TRBV6-1 and TRBJ1-6, with D perhaps TRBD1 (6 bases). The length of the CDR3 is 15 residues. V shed 2 bases and J shed 4 bases, with 9 bases lying between them. Germline V gene lookup returns CDR1 MNHNS and CDR2 SASEGT. The CDR3 DNA is TGTGCCAGCAGTGAATTTGGGACATATAATTCACCCCTCCACTTT. Translating gives CASSEFGTYNSPLHF.

This clone was counted only a few times. The V and J genes are TRBV5-4 and TRBJ2-3, with 8 nucleotides matching TRBD2. The CDR3 is 16 amino acids. The germline CDR1 and CDR2 sequences are SGHNT and YYREEE (reference sequence). V was clipped by 0 bases and J by 5 bases; unmatched bases: 8. The CDR3 bases are TGTGCCAGCAGCTTGGAGTCTGCGGGGGGCGGAGATACGCAGTATTTT. Its protein product is CASSLESAGGGDTQYF.

The chain joins TRBV7-9 to TRBJ2-2; D not certain. CDR3 length: 13 amino acids. Germline-derived CDR1 and CDR2 are SEHNR and FQNEAQ (reference sequence). Trimming left V 7 bases short and J 0 bases short, with 6 bases between. CDR3 in amino acids: CASMAANTGELFF. The CDR3 DNA reads TGTGCCAGCATGGCAGCGAACACCGGGGAGCTGTTTTTT.

The chain links TRBV9 to TRBJ2-1; TRBD2 agrees at 8 bases. The CDR3 has 15 residues. The germline V gene has CDR1 SGDLS and CDR2 YYNGEE. Losses at the gene ends were 4 bases for V and 0 bases for J; bases not matched to a gene: 3. In nucleotides, the CDR3 is TGTGCCAGCAGCCTGAGCGGGGGCTCCTACAATGAGCAGTTCTTC. Amino acids: CASSLSGGSYNEQFF.

The J gene is TRBJ2-7, the V gene TRBV6-5; the D gene is possibly TRBD2 (6 bases). The V end lost 0 bases, the J end lost 5 bases, and 14 bases lay between the germline ends. The CDR3 extends over 15 amino acids. From germline, CDR1 is MNHEY and CDR2 SVGAGI. The CDR3: CASSYSAGGNHEQYF. DNA of the CDR3: TGTGCCAGCAGTTACTCCGCCGGGGGAAATCACGAGCAGTACTTC.

This clone came up a few times. This chain links TRBV5-1 with TRBJ2-3; 9 bases map to TRBD1. CDR1 and CDR2 (germline): SGHRS, YFSETQ. J lost 3 bases, V lost 3 bases, and 5 bases had no gene match. CDR3 length: 15 residues. The CDR3 sequence: CASSWTGTGTDTQYF. The CDR3 DNA sequence: TGCGCCAGCAGCTGGACCGGGACAGGGACAGATACGCAGTATTTT.

The rearrangement links TRBV9 to TRBJ2-5; D might be TRBD1 (5 bases). Germline CDR1 reads SGDLS; CDR2 reads YYNGEE. Trimming took off 0 bases at V and 6 bases at J, with 12 bases between the two ends. CDR3 length: 14 amino acids. CDR3 protein: CASSVGQGAKTQYF. The CDR3 DNA sequence: TGTGCCAGCAGCGTAGGCCAGGGCGCGAAGACCCAGTACTTC.

The chain uses TRBV6-4 and TRBJ2-2, with D unresolved. V lost 3 bases to trimming and J lost 1 base, with 3 bases between them. Per germline, CDR1 MRHNA and CDR2 SNTAGT. The CDR3 spans 13 residues. The CDR3 DNA follows: TGTGCCAGCAGTGAAGGGAACACCGGGGAGCTGTTTTTT. Translation gives CASSEGNTGELFF.

In its sample, this clone was seen a few times. V gene TRBV7-9 combines with J gene TRBJ1-1; weak D call: TRBD1 (6 bases). The CDR3 has 14 residues. Germline lookup yields CDR1 SEHNR and CDR2 FQNEAQ (reference sequence). Trimming removed 5 bases from V and 1 base from J, with 11 bases in between. The CDR3 DNA reads TGTGCCAGCAGCCAACAGGGCCCGAACACTGAAGCTTTCTTT. Translation gives CASSQQGPNTEAFF.

The chain recombines TRBV27 with TRBJ1-5; 8 bases are shared with TRBD1. V trimming: 7 bases; J trimming: 4 bases; junction bases outside the gene matches: 6. CDR3 length equals 14 residues. CDR1 MNHEY and CDR2 SMNVEV come from the germline V gene (reference sequence). Here the CDR3 DNA reads TGTGCCAGCAAAAAAGGACAGGGAAATCAGCCCCAGCATTTT. Translated, it gives CASKKGQGNQPQHF.

This sequence joins TRBV9 and TRBJ2-1, with no clear D. The CDR3 has 15 amino acids. Germline V lookup: CDR1 SGDLS, CDR2 YYNGEE. V lost 3 bases, J lost 6 bases, and 16 bases lay in between. This chain's CDR3 is CASSAEANPPNEQFF. CDR3 coding DNA: TGTGCCAGCAGCGCAGAGGCCAACCCGCCCAATGAGCAGTTCTTC.

The rearrangement joins TRBV4-2 to TRBJ2-1; TRBD2 agrees at 7 bases. The trim removed 0 bases at V and 5 bases at J, leaving 4 bases unmatched. In germline, CDR1 is LGHNA, CDR2 YNFKEQ. This CDR3 comprises 15 residues. The CDR3 region has the DNA TGTGCCAGCAGCCAAGATTGGGGACTAAACAATGAGCAGTTCTTC. Its translation is CASSQDWGLNNEQFF.

The chain has TRBV5-1 and TRBJ2-2; 9 bases line up with TRBD2. Trimming removed 7 bases from V and 2 bases from J; junction bases left unmatched: 6. The CDR3 covers 15 residues. Germline CDR1 reads SGHRS; CDR2 reads YFSETQ. The CDR3, as DNA: TGCGCCAGCTTCGGGACTAGCCTTAACACCGGGGAGCTGTTTTTT. Its translation: CASFGTSLNTGELFF.

The chain joins TRBV7-9 to TRBJ1-2, with D possibly TRBD1 on 6 matching bases. From germline, CDR1 is SEHNR and CDR2 FQNEAQ (reference sequence). Trimming pared 6 bases from V and 6 bases from J, leaving 17 bases between. This CDR3 has 14 amino acids. CDR3 coding DNA: TGTGCCAGCAGTTATACAGGGAACTTGCATGGCTACACCTTC. Residues: CASSYTGNLHGYTF.

The genes are TRBV5-1 and TRBJ1-1; D unclear. V gave up 0 bases and J gave up 1 base, with 4 bases separating them. Germline lookup yields CDR1 SGHRS and CDR2 YFSETQ. This CDR3 region has 13 residues. The CDR3: CASSLEGNTEAFF. The CDR3 DNA reads as TGCGCCAGCAGCTTGGAGGGGAACACTGAAGCTTTCTTT.

The chain carries TRBV11-3 and TRBJ1-2; no definite D call. Trimming took off 1 base at V and 4 bases at J, with 10 bases between the two ends. The germline V gene encodes CDR1 SGHNT and CDR2 YENEEA. CDR3 length equals 14 residues. The CDR3 DNA reads as TGTGCCAGCAGCTTAGTCGGGGAAGGCTATGGCTACACCTTC. This sequence encodes CASSLVGEGYGYTF.

This chain connects TRBV9 to TRBJ1-2; 10 bases agree with TRBD1. V gave up 0 bases and J gave up 3 bases; unmatched junction bases: 11. Germline V gene sequence: CDR1 SGDLS, CDR2 YYNGEE. This CDR3 has 18 residues. CDR3 sequence: CASSVAGQGRNLDYGYTF. The CDR3 nucleotides read TGTGCCAGCAGCGTAGCGGGACAGGGGCGTAATCTGGACTATGGCTACACCTTC.

The chain has TRBV27 and TRBJ1-1, with D unclear. CDR3 size: 14 residues. CDR1 and CDR2 from the germline V gene are MNHEY and SMNVEV (reference sequence). V was pared by 7 bases and J by 5 bases, with 17 bases between. The CDR3 spells CASIFTSGGTEAFF. CDR3 bases: TGTGCCAGCATTTTTACCTCCGGAGGGACTGAAGCTTTCTTT.

The CDR3 reads CASSFATVTYEQYF. CDR3 nucleotide sequence: TGTGCCAGCAGCTTCGCGACAGTCACCTACGAGCAGTACTTC. This chain connects TRBV7-2 to TRBJ2-7; tentatively, D is TRBD1 (5 bases). The V gene lost 3 bases and the J gene lost 2 bases, with 11 bases spanning the gap. This CDR3 is built from 14 residues. The V gene's germline CDR1 is SGHTA and CDR2 FQGNSA. Full variable domain (outside the CDR3, taken from reference TRBV7-2 and TRBJ2-7): GAGVSQSPSNKVTEKGKDVELRCDPISGHTALYWYRQSLGQGLEFLIYFQGNSAPDKSGLPSDRFSAERTGGSVSTLTIQRTQQEDSAVYLCASSFATVTYEQYFGPGTRLTVT.

This chain uses TRBV7-2 with TRBJ2-7; D call uncertain. The CDR3 has 16 residues. Trimming took 5 bases from V and 0 from J, leaving 17 bases between them. From germline, CDR1 is SGHTA and CDR2 FQGNSA. CDR3 in amino acids: CASSLNGPTSSYEQYF. The CDR3 nucleotides are TGTGCCAGCAGCCTAAACGGACCGACGAGCTCCTACGAGCAGTACTTC.

This rearrangement joins TRBV4-2 to TRBJ2-1; 16 bases agree with TRBD2. Per the germline V gene, CDR1 is LGHNA and CDR2 is YNFKEQ. V shed 3 bases and J 4 bases; nucleotides not matched to a gene: 6. The CDR3 totals 18 residues. The CDR3 spells CASSQGLAGGQLYNEQFF. The DNA of the CDR3 is TGTGCCAGCAGCCAGGGACTAGCGGGGGGGCAACTATACAATGAGCAGTTCTTC.

This chain links TRBV6-5 with TRBJ1-3; no clear D gene. This CDR3 is 11 amino acids long. In germline, CDR1 is MNHEY, CDR2 SVGAGI. V lost 2 bases, J lost 8 bases, and 4 bases lay in between. CDR3 amino acids: CASSYVDTIYF. For the CDR3, the DNA is TGTGCCAGCAGTTACGTTGACACCATATATTTT.

The chain uses TRBV19 and TRBJ2-2; TRBD2 matches at 9 bases. Germline lookup yields CDR1 LNHDA and CDR2 SQIVND (reference sequence). Trimming removed 8 bases from V and 6 bases from J; junction bases left unmatched: 16. This CDR3 is 17 amino acids long. The CDR3 loop reads CASLSPSAGGTAGELFF. The CDR3 DNA is TGTGCCAGTCTCAGTCCCTCAGCGGGGGGCACGGCCGGGGAGCTGTTTTTT.

The chain uses TRBV20-1 and TRBJ1-1; the D is unclear. Trimming left V 7 bases short and J 1 base short, with 4 bases between. The CDR3 covers 10 residues. Per germline, CDR1 DFQATT and CDR2 SNEGSKA (reference sequence). The DNA of the CDR3 is TGCAGTGTGCCGAACACTGAAGCTTTCTTT. Its translation: CSVPNTEAFF.

The rearrangement links TRBV29-1 to TRBJ1-2; TRBD1 is a possible D gene (5 bases). Per germline, CDR1 SQVTM and CDR2 ANQGSEA. The CDR3 length is 13 residues. Trimming took 1 base from V and 4 from J, leaving 10 bases between them. In nucleotides, the CDR3 is TGCAGCGTTGAAGTGGCAGGGTCCTATGGCTACACCTTC. Its protein is CSVEVAGSYGYTF. Full variable domain (outside the CDR3, taken from reference TRBV29-1 and TRBJ1-2): SAVISQKPSRDICQRGTSLTIQCQVDSQVTMMFWYRQQPGQSLTLIATANQGSEATYESGFVIDKFPISRPNLTFSTLTVSNMSPEDSSIYLCSVEVAGSYGYTFGSGTRLTVV.

The J gene is TRBJ1-2, the V gene TRBV27, with unresolved D. From germline, CDR1 is MNHEY and CDR2 SMNVEV (reference sequence). The CDR3 length is 13 residues. V lost 10 bases to trimming and J lost 7 bases, with 19 bases between them. The CDR3 reads CATLGPRVGGYTF. The CDR3 nucleotides are TGTGCCACCCTAGGGCCGCGTGTTGGTGGCTACACCTTC.

The CDR3 region is CASSGRGGNEKLFF. The DNA of the CDR3 is TGTGCCAGCTCGGGCCGGGGCGGGAATGAAAAACTGTTTTTT. The chain has TRBV18 and TRBJ1-4; maybe TRBD1 (5 bases). Looked up from germline, CDR1 is KGHSH and CDR2 is LQKENI. Trimming left V 6 bases short and J 5 bases short, with 13 bases between. CDR3 length: 14 amino acids.

V gene TRBV5-5 combines with J gene TRBJ2-2, with 9 bases identical to TRBD1. Trimming took 4 bases from V and 2 from J; bases not matched to a gene: 6. CDR1 is SGHKS, CDR2 YYEKEE, per germline (reference sequence). The CDR3 spans 16 residues. The CDR3 region is CASSLGQGINTGELFF. The CDR3 DNA sequence: TGTGCCAGCAGCCTGGGACAGGGAATTAACACCGGGGAGCTGTTTTTT.